Listed below are T cell receptor beta chains from one sample, sequenced in a study of beta chain features in type 1 diabetes. Assay: immunoSEQ multiplex PCR; the TCRdb copy retains only in-frame clones and omits some. The sample holds about 740,000 clones, about an eighth seen once. The specimen sequenced was naive CD4+ T cells from blood. The receptors derive from a man aged 18-30 years with type 1 diabetes. Each CDR3 is given with its conserved first and last residue. The order of the fields is V gene, J gene, D gene, clone size, CDR3 protein, CDR3 DNA. D genes are given only for firm matches. Only some rows state a clone size, as once, few, many or a class for expanded clones.

TRBV2	TRBJ2-3	NA	few	CASSPNTDTQYF	TGTGCCAGCAGTCCGAACACAGATACGCAGTATTTT
TRBV7-8	TRBJ1-4	NA	few	CASSLNGGEKLFF	TGTGCCAGCAGCTTAAACGGTGGGGAAAAACTGTTTTTT
TRBV4-2	TRBJ2-7	TRBD2	NA	CASSQVLVGRGSSYEQYF	TGTGCCAGCAGCCAAGTCCTGGTGGGGAGGGGAAGCTCCTACGAGCAGTACTTC
TRBV5-8	TRBJ2-7	TRBD2	NA	CASSRTTSGAYEQYF	TGTGCCAGCAGCCGCACGACTAGCGGGGCCTACGAGCAGTACTTC
TRBV2	TRBJ2-7	TRBD1	few	CATSTGAGTYEQYF	TGTGCCACCTCCACAGGGGCAGGAACCTACGAGCAGTACTTC
TRBV4-1	TRBJ2-5	TRBD2	few	CASSHPGTSLKETQYF	TGCGCCAGCAGCCATCCCGGGACTAGCTTAAAAGAGACCCAGTACTTC
TRBV29-1	TRBJ2-5	TRBD1	few	CSTRQGPQETQYF	TGCAGCACCAGACAGGGTCCCCAAGAGACCCAGTACTTC
TRBV27	TRBJ1-6	NA	NA	CASSSPPGGGSPLHF	TGTGCCAGCAGTTCCCCGCCTGGGGGCGGTTCACCCCTCCACTTT
TRBV7-9	TRBJ1-1	NA	NA	CASKADVSEAFF	TGTGCCAGCAAGGCCGACGTTTCTGAAGCTTTCTTT
TRBV4-1	TRBJ2-5	TRBD1	NA	CASSPLTGTETQYF	TGCGCCAGCAGCCCCCTGACAGGGACGGAGACCCAGTACTTC
TRBV25-1	TRBJ2-7	TRBD2	NA	CASSESRGLVFDEQYF	TGTGCCAGCAGTGAATCCAGGGGACTAGTTTTCGACGAGCAGTACTTC
TRBV28	TRBJ1-1	NA	NA	CASSLIRGDTEAFF	TGTGCCAGCAGTTTGATAAGGGGAGACACTGAAGCTTTCTTT
TRBV27	TRBJ2-3	NA	NA	CASTPRAALAQDTQYF	TGTGCCAGCACTCCTAGGGCTGCTCTTGCGCAGGATACGCAGTATTTT
TRBV29-1	TRBJ2-3	NA	NA	CSVRLTDTQYF	TGCAGCGTTCGACTCACAGATACGCAGTATTTT
TRBV25-1	TRBJ2-3	NA	NA	CASSEYGTRDRYTDTQYF	TGTGCCAGCAGTGAATATGGAACAAGGGACCGTTACACAGATACGCAGTATTTT
TRBV7-9	TRBJ1-2	TRBD1	NA	CASRLTGEGGDTF	TGTGCCAGCAGGCTGACAGGGGAAGGCGGAGACACCTTC
TRBV4-2	TRBJ2-3	NA	NA	CASSQDQLRGGSTDTQYF	TGTGCCAGCAGCCAAGATCAATTAAGGGGCGGGAGCACAGATACGCAGTATTTT
TRBV5-1	TRBJ1-6	TRBD1	NA	CASSSLDRGFSPLHF	TGCGCCAGCAGCTCCCTTGACAGGGGTTTTTCACCCCTCCACTTT
TRBV30	TRBJ1-2	NA	few	CAWRENNDNYGYTF	TGTGCCTGGAGGGAAAACAATGATAACTATGGCTACACCTTC
TRBV10-3	TRBJ1-4	NA	NA	CAISPRAGDADEKLFF	TGTGCCATCAGTCCCCGGGCAGGGGACGCGGATGAAAAACTGTTTTTT
TRBV4-1	TRBJ2-2	NA	NA	CASSPRGALDTGELFF	TGCGCCAGCAGCCCCCGGGGGGCCTTGGACACCGGGGAGCTGTTTTTT
TRBV27	TRBJ2-7	NA	few	CASSTFLRGSYEQYF	TGTGCCAGCAGCACCTTTCTACGGGGCTCCTACGAGCAGTACTTC
TRBV30	TRBJ2-1	NA	NA	CAWNPRRTDYNEQFF	TGTGCCTGGAATCCGCGCAGGACAGACTACAATGAGCAGTTCTTC
TRBV2	TRBJ1-5	NA	NA	CASTSGYSNQPQHF	NA
TRBV23-1	TRBJ2-3	NA	few	CASSQSPPTGGTQYF	TGCGCCAGCAGTCAATCCCCCCCCACGGGCGGTACGCAGTATTTT
TRBV18	TRBJ1-5	NA	few	CASSPLEGGSGQPQHF	TGTGCCAGCTCACCACTAGAAGGAGGGAGCGGACAGCCCCAGCATTTT
TRBV5-1	TRBJ1-1	NA	few	CASSLDRLIEAFF	TGCGCCAGCAGCCTTGACAGACTAATCGAAGCTTTCTTT
TRBV19	TRBJ2-7	NA	few	CASRRDISYEQYF	TGTGCCAGTAGGAGGGACATATCCTACGAGCAGTACTTC
TRBV2	TRBJ2-7	NA	few	CASRPGTYYEQYF	TGTGCCAGCAGGCCCGGGACCTACTACGAGCAGTACTTC
TRBV5-6	TRBJ2-3	NA	few	CASSLPGNTDTQYF	TGTGCCAGCAGCTTGCCAGGTAACACAGATACGCAGTATTTT
TRBV18	TRBJ1-2	NA	NA	CASSPSNYGYTF	TGTGCCAGCTCACCCAGCAACTATGGCTACACCTTC
TRBV14	TRBJ1-6	NA	NA	CASSPRGSYNSPLHF	TGTGCCAGCAGCCCCCGGGGCTCCTATAATTCACCCCTCCACTTT
TRBV7-4	TRBJ1-5	NA	NA	CASSLALRGAATF	TGTGCCAGCAGCTTAGCGCTCCGGGGGGCGGCGACATTT
TRBV4-1	TRBJ2-3	TRBD2	NA	CASSQDSGGLPPADTQYF	TGCGCCAGCAGCCAAGACAGCGGGGGCCTCCCACCCGCAGATACGCAGTATTTT
TRBV27	TRBJ2-7	NA	NA	CASSPNRGGGYEQYF	TGTGCCAGCAGCCCTAACCGAGGGGGTGGGTACGAGCAGTACTTC
TRBV5-1	TRBJ1-1	TRBD1	NA	CASSLGGDLINTEAFF	TGCGCCAGCAGCTTAGGGGGCGATCTTATTAACACTGAAGCTTTCTTT
TRBV5-1	TRBJ2-7	NA	NA	CASSLAGRGSSEQYF	TGCGCCAGCAGCTTGGCCGGCAGGGGATCGTCCGAGCAGTACTTC
TRBV5-6	TRBJ1-1	TRBD1	few	CASSSGTGLNTEAFF	TGTGCCAGCAGCTCCGGGACAGGGCTGAACACTGAAGCTTTCTTT
TRBV29-1	TRBJ1-1	NA	few	CSGLAGNTEAFF	TGCAGCGGCTTGGCAGGGAACACTGAAGCTTTCTTT
TRBV7-6	TRBJ1-1	NA	NA	CASSLRQGPYGNTEAFF	TGTGCCAGCAGCTTAAGGCAGGGACCTTACGGTAACACTGAAGCTTTCTTT
TRBV5-1	TRBJ1-2	NA	few	CASARAGGSNYGYTF	TGCGCCAGCGCGAGGGCCGGTGGATCTAACTATGGCTACACCTTC
TRBV7-6	TRBJ2-7	NA	NA	CASSLDGGQRVEQYF	TGTGCCAGCAGCTTAGATGGGGGGCAGCGGGTAGAGCAGTACTTC
TRBV30	TRBJ1-5	NA	few	CAWTLNRQTYNQPQHF	TGTGCCTGGACTCTAAATCGGCAGACATACAATCAGCCCCAGCATTTT
TRBV15	TRBJ2-5	NA	NA	CATSSAPPSRETQYF	TGTGCCACCAGCAGCGCCCCGCCTAGCAGGGAGACCCAGTACTTC
TRBV14	TRBJ2-3	TRBD1	NA	CASSPYRTGTSTDTQYF	TGTGCCAGCAGCCCTTACAGGACAGGGACAAGCACAGATACGCAGTATTTT
TRBV30	TRBJ2-1	NA	NA	CAWTRTVSYNEQLF	TGTGCCTGGACCCGGACAGTCTCCTACAATGAGCAGCTCTTC
TRBV5-1	TRBJ2-3	NA	few	CASSLDTSTDTQYF	TGCGCCAGCAGCTTGGATACTAGCACAGATACGCAGTATTTT
TRBV7-9	TRBJ2-1	TRBD2	NA	CASSLTSGGASNEQFF	TGTGCCAGCAGCTTAACTAGCGGGGGGGCCTCAAATGAGCAGTTCTTC
TRBV6-6	TRBJ2-3	TRBD2	few	CASSPPGGGDTQYF	TGTGCCAGCAGTCCCCCGGGGGGAGGAGATACGCAGTATTTT
TRBV12-5	TRBJ2-5	NA	NA	CASGPRIQETQYF	TGTGCTAGTGGTCCACGCATTCAAGAGACCCAGTACTTC